This T cell receptor (beta chain) was identified during a study of T cells expressing NK-cell markers. General observations from the study: A handful of donors showed these clonotypes also leading the CD3+CD56-NKG2C+ fraction.

TCR beta libraries carry UMIs added by 5'RACE template switching. TCRdb re-called the 5' RACE reads, yielding one record per CDR3 amino acid sequence without DNA. This listing includes hundreds of thousands of distinct CDR3 sequences. In regard to this clonotype: Its target is not known.

Per germline, CDR1 SGHAT and CDR2 FQNNGV. CDR3 length: 20 residues. This TCR was sampled from a man aged 18-69 years in good health. This rearrangement joins TRBV11-2 to TRBJ2-2; checking the TCRdb D call of TRBD1 is not possible without DNA. Material: blood T cells: a sorted CD56 or NKG2C T cell subset, CD4+ or CD8+ T cells, or bulk PBMC T cells (not recorded which). This chain's CDR3 is CASSLESSGGVNANTGELFF.